These 25 T cell receptor beta chains were all obtained from the same sample, sequenced in a study of T cells in localized non-small cell lung cancer. Generated by immunoSEQ multiplex PCR, the TCRdb table keeps only in-frame clones and is missing some. This sample has approximately 83,000 clones; around 90% occur once, and the top ten carry 20% to 25%. Sequenced here: peripheral blood, sampled before any cancer treatment. Receptor source: a woman aged 40 to 75 with stage I squamous cell lung carcinoma.

CDR3 residues: CASSLAVGQVNTEAFF. Here the CDR3 DNA reads TGCGCCAGCAGCTTGGCCGTTGGTCAGGTGAACACTGAAGCTTTCTTT. The V gene is TRBV5-1, the J gene TRBJ1-1; D remains ambiguous. Germline CDR1 and CDR2: SGHRS and YFSETQ. This CDR3 spans 16 amino acids. V gave up 0 bases and J gave up 0 bases, with 12 bases separating them.

The gene calls are TRBV7-3 and TRBJ2-5; tentative D call: TRBD1 (6 bases). Trimming removed 0 bases from V and 5 bases from J, with 13 bases in between. Germline V lookup: CDR1 SGHTA, CDR2 FQGTGA. The CDR3 sequence is 15 residues long. The CDR3: CASSLTGTPPETQYF. The CDR3 DNA reads TGTGCCAGCAGCTTAACGGGGACACCGCCCGAGACCCAGTACTTC.

The CDR3: CASSMLQLAGNTIYF. CDR3 nucleotides: TGTGCCAGTAGTATGCTCCAGCTGGCTGGAAACACCATATATTTT. The chain uses TRBV19 and TRBJ1-3, with no clear D. The CDR3 sequence is 15 residues long. Per the germline V gene, CDR1 is LNHDA and CDR2 is SQIVND (reference sequence). V was cut by 3 bases and J by 2 bases, with 11 bases left in between.

The chain uses TRBV5-1 and TRBJ2-2; 9 bases are shared with TRBD1. The CDR3 is 16 residues long. Trimming at V came to 4 bases and at J to 1 base, leaving 5 bases not matched to a gene. Germline CDR1 SGHRS, CDR2 YFSETQ. DNA of the CDR3: TGCGCCAGCAGCCTAGGGACAGGGAGGAACACCGGGGAGCTGTTTTTT. Amino acid sequence: CASSLGTGRNTGELFF.

V gene TRBV6-6 combines with J gene TRBJ1-2, with no clear D. Per germline, CDR1 MNHNY and CDR2 SVGAGI (reference sequence). The CDR3 is 14 residues long. Trimming pared 4 bases from V and 7 bases from J, leaving 16 bases between. The CDR3 nucleotides read TGTGCCAGCAGTTCCCCGGACCGAGGACGTGGCTACACCTTC. This encodes CASSSPDRGRGYTF.

The J gene is TRBJ2-5, the V gene TRBV2; perhaps TRBD1 as D (5 bases). Germline loops: CDR1 SNHLY, CDR2 FYNNEI. The V gene lost 4 bases and the J gene lost 2 bases, with 5 bases spanning the gap. The CDR3 extends over 12 amino acids. The CDR3: CASSGTQETQYF. The DNA of the CDR3 is TGTGCCAGCAGTGGGACACAAGAGACCCAGTACTTC.

The V and J genes are TRBV6-1 and TRBJ1-6, with a weak D call TRBD1 (6 bases). Trimming took off 7 bases at V and 6 bases at J, with 13 bases between the two ends. The CDR3 totals 14 residues. Germline V lookup: CDR1 MNHNS, CDR2 SASEGT. CDR3 region: CASTRLDSNSPLHF. The CDR3 DNA sequence: TGTGCCAGCACCCGATTGGACAGTAATTCACCCCTCCACTTT.

A few counts support this clone. The genes are TRBV27 and TRBJ1-5; tentatively, D is TRBD1 (5 bases). CDR1 is MNHEY, CDR2 SMNVEV, per germline (reference sequence). The CDR3 is 14 amino acids. Trimming removed 6 bases from V and 6 bases from J, with 15 bases in between. The CDR3 DNA reads TGTGCCAGCAGGCCTACAGGTGGTGGTCAGCCCCAGCATTTT. Translation: CASRPTGGGQPQHF.

The gene calls are TRBV7-9 and TRBJ2-3; 10 nucleotides align to TRBD1. Trimming took 5 bases from V and 4 from J; bases not matched to a gene: 3. The CDR3 totals 14 residues. Germline loops: CDR1 SEHNR, CDR2 FQNEAQ (reference sequence). CDR3 region: CASSRQGAADTQYF. CDR3 nucleotides: TGTGCCAGCAGCCGACAGGGGGCGGCAGATACGCAGTATTTT. Full variable domain (remainder filled in from reference TRBV7-9 and TRBJ2-3): DTGVSQNPRHKITKRGQNVTFRCDPISEHNRLYWYRQTLGQGPEFLTYFQNEAQLEKSRLLSDRFSAERPKGSFSTLEIQRTEQGDSAMYLCASSRQGAADTQYFGPGTRLTVL.

The chain has TRBV19 and TRBJ2-7; D may match TRBD1 or TRBD2 (5 bases each). CDR1 and CDR2 (germline): LNHDA, SQIVND (reference sequence). The V end was cut by 2 bases, the J end by 5 bases, with 10 bases between. This CDR3 is 13 amino acids long. Here the CDR3 reads CASSISVGDEQYF. The CDR3 DNA sequence: TGTGCCAGTAGTATATCCGTGGGGGACGAGCAGTACTTC.

The table lists this clone with a few counts. The chain recombines TRBV10-2 with TRBJ2-7; TRBD1 agrees at 7 bases. The J segment lost 4 bases and the V segment lost 3 bases, leaving 3 bases of the junction unmatched. This CDR3 is 13 amino acids long. Germline V gene data show CDR1 as WSHSY and CDR2 as SAAADI. CDR3 region: CASSDPDRYEQYF. The CDR3 DNA sequence: TGCGCCAGCAGTGACCCGGACAGGTACGAGCAGTACTTC.

The rearrangement uses TRBV5-1 and TRBJ1-1, with TRBD1 as a possible D gene (6 bases). Germline lookup yields CDR1 SGHRS and CDR2 YFSETQ. The CDR3 has 14 amino acids. V dropped 2 bases and J dropped 0 bases, with 8 bases sitting between them. DNA of the CDR3: TGCGCCAGCAGCTTTGACAGGATGAACACTGAAGCTTTCTTT. This translates into CASSFDRMNTEAFF.

As concerns this clone: A read error may produce the germline difference seen at one junction end. The rearrangement uses TRBV7-7 and TRBJ1-4; D uncertain. Germline assignment: CDR1 SSHAT and CDR2 FNYEAQ (reference sequence). This CDR3 has 15 residues. CDR3 in DNA: TGTGCTAGCAGCTCCACGGATGGGCCTAATGAAAAACTGTTTTTT. It specifies CASSSTDGPNEKLFF.

The rearrangement joins TRBV5-1 to TRBJ1-2; 7 bases are a match to TRBD1. J gave up 5 bases and V 6 bases, and 13 bases lay outside the gene matches. CDR1 and CDR2 from the germline V gene are SGHRS and YFSETQ. The CDR3 totals 15 residues. CDR3 amino acids: CASNLLGDSRYGYTF. The CDR3 nucleotides read TGCGCCAGCAACCTTCTAGGGGACAGTAGATATGGCTACACCTTC.

This clone turned up a few times. The rearrangement joins TRBV25-1 to TRBJ1-2, with D tentatively TRBD1 (5 bases). This CDR3 has 16 residues. V was trimmed by 2 bases and J by 2 bases, leaving 15 bases between them. The germline CDR1 and CDR2 sequences are MGHDK and SYGVNS. DNA for the CDR3: TGTGCCAGCAGTGAAGGGGCAGAGCTCAAAAACTATGGCTACACCTTC. Amino acids: CASSEGAELKNYGYTF.

In DNA, the CDR3 is TGTGCCAGCAGTTCCCAGGGGTCGAGATCCACCATATATTTT. It is translated as CASSSQGSRSTIYF. This sequence joins TRBV6-5 and TRBJ1-3, with D perhaps TRBD1 (6 bases). Germline-derived CDR1 and CDR2 are MNHEY and SVGAGI. V gave up 4 bases and J gave up 9 bases, with 16 bases separating them. CDR3 length equals 14 residues.

This clone has a single count. This chain joins TRBV5-1 and TRBJ2-3; D is possibly TRBD2 (5 bases). The V end lost 4 bases, the J end lost 3 bases, and 12 bases lay between the germline ends. This CDR3 spans 14 amino acids. Germline V gene data show CDR1 as SGHRS and CDR2 as YFSETQ. The CDR3, as DNA: TGCGCCAGCAGCCTCGGACTTTTAACAGATACGCAGTATTTT. It specifies CASSLGLLTDTQYF.

This rearrangement joins TRBV10-2 to TRBJ2-7; D may be TRBD1 (5 bases). This CDR3 spans 13 amino acids. V shed 6 bases and J shed 5 bases, with 14 bases lying between them. Germline loops: CDR1 WSHSY, CDR2 SAAADI. This CDR3 reads CASRRTSPDEQYF. In nucleotides, the CDR3 is TGCGCCAGCAGGAGGACAAGCCCCGACGAGCAGTACTTC.

J is TRBJ1-1 and V is TRBV19; possibly TRBD1 for D (5 bases). V was pared by 5 bases and J by 7 bases, with 17 bases between. This CDR3 has 14 residues. Germline V gene lookup returns CDR1 LNHDA and CDR2 SQIVND (reference sequence). CDR3 nucleotides: TGTGCCAGTAGTCATGGTAATATCAGGGTTGAAGCTTTCTTT. Its translation: CASSHGNIRVEAFF.

CDR3 sequence: CASHQETQYF. As DNA, the CDR3 is TGTGCCAGCCACCAAGAGACCCAGTACTTC. The V call is TRBV6-1, the J call TRBJ2-5; no definite D call. The CDR3 is 10 amino acids. Germline CDR1 MNHNS, CDR2 SASEGT. With 8 bases removed from V and 0 bases from J, the gap between germline ends came to 1 base.

CDR3 in amino acids: CASSLSDYVTSTDTQYF. The CDR3 DNA reads TGTGCCAGCAGCTTGTCGGACTACGTTACTAGCACAGATACGCAGTATTTT. The chain has TRBV5-6 and TRBJ2-3; D is perhaps TRBD2 (6 bases). This CDR3 is 17 amino acids long. In germline, CDR1 is SGHDT, CDR2 YYEEEE. Trimming stripped 1 base from V and 0 bases from J, with 15 bases between.

This CDR3 reads CATGQGGLQETQYF. The CDR3 nucleotides read TGTGCCACCGGACAGGGTGGGCTCCAAGAGACCCAGTACTTC. The chain joins TRBV2 to TRBJ2-5, with 8 bases that match TRBD1. This CDR3 has 14 amino acids. Trimming at V came to 10 bases and at J to 1 base, leaving 8 bases not matched to a gene. Germline-derived CDR1 and CDR2 are SNHLY and FYNNEI. Based on the CDR3 plus reference TRBV2 and TRBJ2-5, the full variable domain is EPEVTQTPSHQVTQMGQEVILRCVPISNHLYFYWYRQILGQKVEFLVSFYNNEISEKSEIFDDQFSVERPDGSNFTLKIRSTKLEDSAMYFCATGQGGLQETQYFGPGTRLLVL.

The CDR3 DNA sequence: TGTGCCAGCAGTGAAGCGCAAAGCGGCCAAGAGACCCAGTACTTC. Its protein product is CASSEAQSGQETQYF. The chain combines TRBV2 with TRBJ2-5; D is possibly TRBD2 (5 bases). There are 15 residues in the CDR3. CDR1 SNHLY and CDR2 FYNNEI come from the germline V gene. The V gene lost 0 bases and the J gene lost 1 base, with 9 bases spanning the gap.

This clone appeared once. J is TRBJ2-5 and V is TRBV10-1, with D tentatively TRBD2 (5 bases). From germline, CDR1 is WNHNN and CDR2 SYGVQD (reference sequence). The CDR3 runs to 13 residues. With 3 bases removed from V and 4 bases from J, the gap between germline ends came to 9 bases. CDR3 sequence reads: CASSDGGRETQYF. The CDR3 nucleotides read TGCGCCAGCAGTGACGGCGGGCGAGAGACCCAGTACTTC.

The chain joins TRBV10-1 to TRBJ1-6; D gene unclear. The CDR3 extends over 12 amino acids. Trimming stripped 2 bases from V and 10 bases from J, with 6 bases between. CDR1 is WNHNN, CDR2 SYGVQD, per germline (reference sequence). The CDR3 DNA is TGCGCCAGCAGTGAGAGCGGCTCACCCCTCCACTTT. Its protein is CASSESGSPLHF.